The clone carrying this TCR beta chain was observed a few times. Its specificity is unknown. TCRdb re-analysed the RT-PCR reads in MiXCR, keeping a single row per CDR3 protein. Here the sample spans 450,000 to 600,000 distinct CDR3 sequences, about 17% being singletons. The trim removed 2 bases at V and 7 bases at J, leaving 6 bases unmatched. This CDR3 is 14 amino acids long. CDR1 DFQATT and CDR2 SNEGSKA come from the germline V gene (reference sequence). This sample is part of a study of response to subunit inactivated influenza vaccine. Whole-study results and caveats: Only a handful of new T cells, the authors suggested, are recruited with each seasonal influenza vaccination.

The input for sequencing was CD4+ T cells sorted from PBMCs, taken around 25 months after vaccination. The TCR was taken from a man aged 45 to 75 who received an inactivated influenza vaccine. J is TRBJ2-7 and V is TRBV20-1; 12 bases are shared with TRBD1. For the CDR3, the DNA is TGCAGTGCTAGAAAGGGACAGGGGGCTTATGAGCAGTACTTC. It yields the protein CSARKGQGAYEQYF.